This T cell receptor beta chain was recovered during a study of T cell changes during pregnancy in multiple sclerosis. Judged by abundance, this clone is medium-sized (0.01 to 0.1%). CDR3 length equals 13 residues. Per the germline V gene, CDR1 is SQVTM and CDR2 is ANQGSEA. V lost 6 bases to trimming and J lost 4 bases; unmatched junction nucleotides: 5. TCRdb's copy holds only in-frame clones and misses some; the assay was immunoSEQ multiplex PCR. This repertoire shows 35,000 to 55,000 clones, about 94% found once; its top ten account for roughly 4.3%. The chain is built from TRBV29-1 and TRBJ1-4; 7 bases are shared with TRBD1. This TCR was recovered from a female donor with multiple sclerosis, enrolled in a pregnancy study. Material: CD8+ T cells from peripheral blood mononuclear cells, obtained after pregnancy. The CDR3, as DNA: TGCAGCGTCCTCGACAGGGATAATGAAAAACTGTTTTTT. Translation gives CSVLDRDNEKLFF.